This TCR beta chain was sequenced in a study of post-analysis software for immune sequencing data. Each TCR beta cDNA library carried unique molecular identifiers. Researchers reported roughly 0.5 million cDNA molecules coming from roughly 0.93 to 9.6 million T cells. Using its own MiXCR run on the PCR reads, TCRdb lists one record per CDR3 protein. The sample lists about 260,000 distinct CDR3 sequences; about 40% were seen once. This clonotype was counted a few times. The target antigen is unknown. Study-wide results and caveats: In patients, TRBV5-6, TRBV5-1 and TRBV20-1 belonged to several TRBV segments found more frequently than in controls.

Germline CDR1 is MGHRA and CDR2 is YSYEKL. The CDR3 sequence is 12 residues long. V was shortened by 4 bases and J by 8 bases, with 11 bases between the two germline ends. This TCR was sampled from a girl aged 5 to 17 with multiple sclerosis. The rearrangement uses TRBV4-1 and TRBJ1-2, with D unresolved. The specimen sequenced was blood. CDR3 region: CASSPPRGGYTF. Here the CDR3 DNA reads TGCGCCAGCAGCCCCCCGAGAGGGGGCTACACCTTC.